Presented here are 5 T cell receptor beta chains from one specimen sequenced in a study of early T cells in non-severe SARS-CoV-2 infection (dated by TCRdb to the early 2020s). Libraries were made using 5' RACE. The sequencer listed for this sample is NextSeq 500. Starting from the raw public reads, TCRdb applied fastp trimming at Q25, assembled clones with MiXCR and retained in-frame beta chains. Every CDR3 protein is listed once, alongside the most common genes and DNA of its rows. The sample table contains 75,000 to 80,000 distinct CDR3 sequences; only one count was recorded for about 17% of them. The top ten hold roughly 3% of the sample. The sample taken for sequencing was whole blood. The source is an adult who was a healthcare worker with PCR-confirmed SARS-CoV-2 infection or an uninfected control (not recorded which).

The chain employs TRBV3-1 and TRBJ2-7; no firm D call. CDR1 and CDR2 (germline): LGHDT, YNNKEL (reference sequence). V lost 6 bases to trimming and J lost 4 bases, with 19 bases between them. This CDR3 has 15 amino acids. In DNA form, the CDR3 reads TGTGCCAGCAGTACCCGGGCACCGCCGCCGTACGAGCAGTACTTC. Translated: CASSTRAPPPYEQYF.

This clonotype has just a few counts. The V gene is TRBV27, the J gene TRBJ2-5; D is tentatively TRBD1 or TRBD2 (6 bases each). The ends were cut back, 2 bases at V and 2 bases at J, with 15 bases in the middle. Per germline, CDR1 MNHEY and CDR2 SMNVEV (reference sequence). This CDR3 contains 16 residues. This CDR3 reads CASSLRGAQGQETQYF. Here the CDR3 DNA reads TGTGCCAGCAGTTTAAGGGGGGCCCAGGGACAAGAGACCCAGTACTTC.

A few counts support this clonotype. The chain employs TRBV9 and TRBJ1-5; D remains ambiguous. V was clipped by 3 bases and J by 9 bases, with 16 bases between them. The germline V gene encodes CDR1 SGDLS and CDR2 YYNGEE. This CDR3 has 14 amino acids. The CDR3 loop is CASSDGDGPWPQHF. The CDR3 DNA follows: TGTGCCAGCAGCGATGGCGACGGACCTTGGCCCCAGCATTTT.

The J gene is TRBJ2-2, the V gene TRBV12-5; D unclear. Trimming stripped 1 base from V and 6 bases from J, with 27 bases between. CDR3 length: 20 amino acids. CDR1 and CDR2 (germline): LGHNT, FRNRAP. The CDR3 loop is CASGLAPKEGRSWFSGELFF. In DNA form, the CDR3 reads TGTGCTAGTGGTTTGGCGCCAAAAGAAGGGCGGTCTTGGTTTTCCGGGGAGCTGTTTTTT.

The chain has TRBV2 and TRBJ2-1, with 7 bases identical to TRBD2. From germline, CDR1 is SNHLY and CDR2 FYNNEI. The CDR3 loop spans 11 amino acids. V shed 8 bases and J 5 bases; nucleotides not matched to a gene: 0. CDR3: CASGRDNEQFF. Here the CDR3 DNA reads TGTGCCAGCGGGAGGGACAATGAGCAGTTCTTC. Complete variable domain (other parts from reference TRBV2 and TRBJ2-1): EPEVTQTPSHQVTQMGQEVILRCVPISNHLYFYWYRQILGQKVEFLVSFYNNEISEKSEIFDDQFSVERPDGSNFTLKIRSTKLEDSAMYFCASGRDNEQFFGPGTRLTVL.